One and the same sample provided the 2 T cell receptor beta chains below, sequenced in a study of cytomegalovirus exposure and HLA in healthy donors. The study ran its PCR with 60 Vbeta and 13 Jbeta primers. Clones were sequenced by immunoSEQ multiplex PCR, and TCRdb holds only the in-frame ones, with some missing. The sample contains 160,000 or so clones, roughly 80% of which appear only once. The material sequenced was PBMCs. Receptors originate from a woman between 25 and 40 years old in good health and CMV-seropositive.

The genes are TRBV28 and TRBJ1-2, with TRBD1 as a possible D gene (6 bases). Trimming removed 6 bases from V and 5 bases from J, with 22 bases in between. The germline CDR1 and CDR2 sequences are MDHEN and SYDVKM. This CDR3 comprises 16 residues. As DNA, the CDR3 is TGTGCCAGCAGCCCATGGGGCACAGGGTTGGGGTATGGCTACACCTTC. It is translated as CASSPWGTGLGYGYTF.

Points on this clone: The same CDR3 can be traced to other DNA sequences in this sample. This rearrangement joins TRBV5-1 to TRBJ1-1; D may be TRBD1 (5 bases). The germline V and J ends were trimmed by 0 bases and 4 bases, with 10 bases remaining between them. Germline-derived CDR1 and CDR2 are SGHRS and YFSETQ. This CDR3 has 14 amino acids. As DNA, the CDR3 is TGCGCCAGCAGCTTGGGCAGGGCCTCCACTGAAGCTTTCTTT. Protein: CASSLGRASTEAFF.